The present T cell receptor (beta chain) was sequenced within a study of T-cell reconstitution after alpha-beta-depleted transplantation in children. Study-level points and caveats: Among T cells one year after transplant, newly produced cells accounted for most counts and diversity. Several hundred rapidly expanded clones from non-depleted graft cells reportedly supplied alpha-beta T cells about two months post-transplant.

Unique molecular identifiers were used in preparing the TCRbeta library. A single record per CDR3 protein comes from TCRdb applying MiXCR to the PCR reads. This sample has about 980,000 distinct CDR3 sequences, with under 30% found just once. Turning to this clonotype: The antigen is undetermined.

The germline V gene has CDR1 MGHRA and CDR2 YSYEKL. This CDR3 is built from 16 residues. The V and J ends lost 1 base and 4 bases, in that order; junction bases with no gene match: 6. This TCR was recovered from a boy in the first two years of life who had a stem cell transplant for SCID, so the T cells may come from the graft donor. The input for sequencing was PBMCs, mostly from graft donor cells, taken 360 days after TCRalphabeta/CD19-depleted stem cell transplant. This chain links TRBV4-1 with TRBJ2-3, with 9 bases identical to TRBD2. The CDR3 loop is CASSQASGVVADTQYF. The CDR3 nucleotides read TGCGCCAGCAGCCAAGCTAGCGGGGTAGTGGCAGATACGCAGTATTTT.